The 21 T cell receptor beta chains below come from one sample, sequenced in a study of blood T cell repertoires in COVID-19. This table comes from immunoSEQ multiplex PCR, and its TCRdb copy is limited to in-frame clones, with some not included. The sample yields 88,000 or so clones, around nine tenths seen once. Input material: peripheral blood. These receptors originate from a man in his 60s with acute or convalescent COVID-19.

The V call is TRBV6-5, the J call TRBJ2-7; D gene ambiguous. CDR3 size: 14 residues. Trimming took 4 bases from V and 6 from J, leaving 16 bases between them. CDR1 is MNHEY and CDR2 is SVGAGI in the germline V gene. Here the CDR3 reads CASSSQADNFEQYF. CDR3 sequence (DNA): TGTGCCAGCAGTTCCCAGGCCGATAATTTCGAGCAGTACTTC.

The chain links TRBV5-1 to TRBJ1-4; D not certain. The germline V and J ends were trimmed by 4 bases and 3 bases, with 13 bases remaining between them. The CDR3 has 15 amino acids. Germline loops: CDR1 SGHRS, CDR2 YFSETQ. The CDR3 spells CASSLSNPSNEKLFF. CDR3 DNA: TGCGCCAGCAGCCTTAGTAATCCCTCTAATGAAAAACTGTTTTTT.

The chain recombines TRBV5-4 with TRBJ2-3; 13 bases map to TRBD2. V was pared by 6 bases and J by 0 bases, with 10 bases of the junction left unmatched. Germline CDR1 SGHNT, CDR2 YYREEE (reference sequence). CDR3 size: 18 residues. The CDR3 nucleotides read TGTGCCAGCAAACCACCGGGACTAGCGGGGACTAGCACAGATACGCAGTATTTT. This sequence encodes CASKPPGLAGTSTDTQYF.

This chain links TRBV30 with TRBJ2-4, with 8 bases that match TRBD1. Germline values: CDR1 GTSNPN, CDR2 SVGIG (reference sequence). V was pared by 2 bases and J by 8 bases, with 2 bases of the junction left unmatched. The CDR3 consists of 12 residues. As DNA, the CDR3 is TGTGCCTGGAGTCAGGACAGGGACATTCAGTACTTC. Its translation is CAWSQDRDIQYF. Full variable domain (remainder filled in from reference TRBV30 and TRBJ2-4): SQTIHQWPATLVQPVGSPLSLECTVEGTSNPNLYWYRQAAGRGLQLLFYSVGIGQISSEVPQNLSASRPQDRQFILSSKKLLLSDSGFYLCAWSQDRDIQYFGAGTRLSVL.

The V and J genes are TRBV7-2 and TRBJ2-1, with 7 nucleotides matching TRBD1. This CDR3 has 16 residues. CDR1 is SGHTA and CDR2 is FQGNSA in the germline V gene. The trim removed 4 bases at V and 4 bases at J, leaving 10 bases unmatched. The CDR3 protein is CASSYRQGVFYNEQFF. In nucleotides, the CDR3 is TGTGCCAGCAGCTACCGACAGGGCGTTTTTTACAATGAGCAGTTCTTC. Variable domain in full (rest from reference TRBV7-2 and TRBJ2-1): GAGVSQSPSNKVTEKGKDVELRCDPISGHTALYWYRQSLGQGLEFLIYFQGNSAPDKSGLPSDRFSAERTGGSVSTLTIQRTQQEDSAVYLCASSYRQGVFYNEQFFGPGTRLTVL.

The chain uses TRBV12-5 and TRBJ2-2, with 11 nucleotides matching TRBD2. CDR3 size: 18 residues. CDR1 is LGHNT, CDR2 FRNRAP, per germline. V was pared by 3 bases and J by 5 bases, with 11 bases of the junction left unmatched. CDR3 in amino acids: CASGFGSLVAGGTGELFF. CDR3 coding DNA: TGTGCTAGTGGTTTTGGTTCTCTAGTAGCGGGAGGGACCGGGGAGCTGTTTTTT.

The CDR3 bases are TGTGCCAGCAGCGTAGGTTCGGGAACGGGAGCAGATACGCAGTATTTT. Protein sequence: CASSVGSGTGADTQYF. The rearrangement uses TRBV9 and TRBJ2-3; D is possibly TRBD2 (6 bases). The V end was cut by 0 bases, the J end by 4 bases, with 15 bases between. Germline V gene lookup returns CDR1 SGDLS and CDR2 YYNGEE. CDR3 length: 16 residues.

CDR3 sequence: CASSFGGRNEQETQYF. The CDR3 DNA reads as TGCGCCAGCAGCTTCGGGGGGCGGAATGAACAAGAGACCCAGTACTTC. The chain combines TRBV5-1 with TRBJ2-5; a possible D gene is TRBD2 (7 bases). Germline loops: CDR1 SGHRS, CDR2 YFSETQ. V lost 2 bases and J lost 2, with 16 bases in between. This CDR3 region has 16 residues.

The genes are TRBV19 and TRBJ1-1; TRBD1 matches at 7 bases. CDR1 is LNHDA and CDR2 is SQIVND in the germline V gene (reference sequence). The J segment lost 0 bases and the V segment lost 9 bases, leaving 4 bases of the junction unmatched. The length of the CDR3 is 13 residues. CDR3 DNA sequence: TGTGCCAGCCAGGGACAGATGAACACTGAAGCTTTCTTT. Translated: CASQGQMNTEAFF. Full variable domain (remainder filled in from reference TRBV19 and TRBJ1-1): DGGITQSPKYLFRKEGQNVTLSCEQNLNHDAMYWYRQDPGQGLRLIYYSQIVNDFQKGDIAEGYSVSREKKESFPLTVTSAQKNPTAFYLCASQGQMNTEAFFGQGTRLTVV.

The rearrangement joins TRBV3-1 (or the pseudogene TRBV3-2) to TRBJ1-1; 7 bases are a match to TRBD1. V was clipped by 1 base and J by 5 bases; unmatched bases: 4. CDR3 length: 14 residues. Germline CDR1 and CDR2: LGHDT and YNNKEL (reference sequence). The CDR3 spells CASSQGLQGTEAFF. The CDR3 nucleotides read TGTGCCAGCAGCCAAGGGCTACAGGGGACTGAAGCTTTCTTT.

This chain uses TRBV28 with TRBJ2-5; D is unclear. Germline loops: CDR1 MDHEN, CDR2 SYDVKM. This CDR3 has 14 residues. V shed 1 base and J shed 2 bases, with 8 bases lying between them. The DNA for the CDR3 is TGTGCCAGCAGTTTATTAAGCAAACAAGAGACCCAGTACTTC. It codes for CASSLLSKQETQYF.

The chain links TRBV9 to TRBJ2-6, with 10 bases aligning to TRBD2. This CDR3 is 18 amino acids long. Germline V gene lookup returns CDR1 SGDLS and CDR2 YYNGEE. After removal of 3 bases from V and 0 bases from J, the junction contained 6 bases not matched to a gene. The DNA for the CDR3 is TGTGCCAGCAGCGGGGGGACTAGCGTAAGCTCTGGGGCCAACGTCCTGACTTTC. Translation: CASSGGTSVSSGANVLTF. The full variable domain, rest sourced from reference TRBV9 and TRBJ2-6, is DSGVTQTPKHLITATGQRVTLRCSPRSGDLSVYWYQQSLDQGLQFLIQYYNGEERAKGNILERFSAQQFPDLHSELNLSSLELGDSALYFCASSGGTSVSSGANVLTFGAGSRLTVL.

This chain links TRBV6-1 with TRBJ1-1; D is uncertain. The CDR3 is made up of 14 amino acids. Per germline, CDR1 MNHNS and CDR2 SASEGT. The V gene lost 0 bases and the J gene lost 1 base, with 6 bases spanning the gap. The CDR3 coding sequence is TGTGCCAGCAGTGAAGCAGGGAGGAACACTGAAGCTTTCTTT. This gives the protein CASSEAGRNTEAFF.

V is TRBV7-6 and J is TRBJ2-2; 13 positions agree with TRBD2. The CDR3 has 17 amino acids. J lost 5 bases, V lost 4 bases, and 7 bases had no gene match. In germline, CDR1 is SGHVS, CDR2 FNYEAQ. The CDR3 nucleotides read TGTGCCAGCAGCTCTCCGGGACTAGCGGGATTTACCGGGGAGCTGTTTTTT. Its translation is CASSSPGLAGFTGELFF.

This chain links TRBV7-2 with TRBJ1-5, with D unresolved. V lost 6 bases and J 4 bases, leaving 7 bases between the germline ends. Germline CDR1 SGHTA, CDR2 FQGNSA. The CDR3 has 12 residues. CDR3 nucleotides: TGTGCCAGCAGGGCGGAAAATCAGCCCCAGCATTTT. Its protein is CASRAENQPQHF.

This clone was counted a single time. This chain connects TRBV7-8 to TRBJ2-4, with D perhaps matching TRBD1 (5 bases). This CDR3 is 18 amino acids long. The ends were cut back, 2 bases at V and 2 bases at J, with 19 bases in the middle. Looked up from germline, CDR1 is SGHVS and CDR2 is FQNEAQ. In nucleotides, the CDR3 is TGTGCCAGCAGCTTATTGCTTCAAGGGGCTATCCCCAAAAACATTCAGTACTTC. Its translation is CASSLLLQGAIPKNIQYF.

The CDR3: CASSASNAAGGYTF. DNA of the CDR3: TGTGCCAGCAGCGCCTCCAACGCGGCTGGAGGCTACACCTTC. The chain employs TRBV9 and TRBJ1-2, with no clear D. The CDR3 consists of 14 residues. Between the trimmed V and J ends, which lost 3 bases and 8 bases, there was a span of 17 bases. Germline V gene sequence: CDR1 SGDLS, CDR2 YYNGEE. Complete variable domain (other parts from reference TRBV9 and TRBJ1-2): DSGVTQTPKHLITATGQRVTLRCSPRSGDLSVYWYQQSLDQGLQFLIQYYNGEERAKGNILERFSAQQFPDLHSELNLSSLELGDSALYFCASSASNAAGGYTFGSGTRLTVV.

The rearrangement joins TRBV28 to TRBJ1-2; 8 bases agree with TRBD1. Germline V gives CDR1 MDHEN, CDR2 SYDVKM. Trimming removed 6 bases from V and 4 bases from J; junction bases left unmatched: 4. The CDR3 has 13 amino acids. CDR3 in DNA: TGTGCCAGCAGGCAGGGACAGGCCTATGGCTACACCTTC. Translation gives CASRQGQAYGYTF.

The genes are TRBV15 and TRBJ2-2; 14 bases match TRBD2. The germline CDR1 and CDR2 sequences are LNHNV and YYDKDF (reference sequence). CDR3 length: 18 residues. Germline trimming cut 5 bases from V and 3 bases from J; bases unmatched to any gene: 8. CDR3 amino acids: CATSARLAGGPYTGELFF. CDR3 in DNA: TGTGCCACCAGCGCCCGACTAGCGGGGGGGCCCTACACCGGGGAGCTGTTTTTT.

V and J are TRBV6-1 and TRBJ2-1, with D perhaps matching TRBD2 (5 bases). The V end lost 2 bases, the J end lost 5 bases, and 10 bases lay between the germline ends. There are 14 residues in the CDR3. Germline V gene sequence: CDR1 MNHNS, CDR2 SASEGT. CDR3 sequence (DNA): TGTGCCAGCAGTGAATTTCACGGGAACAATGAGCAGTTCTTC. Translation: CASSEFHGNNEQFF.

The chain carries TRBV20-1 and TRBJ1-4; D gene ambiguous. There are 10 residues in the CDR3. V lost 0 bases to trimming and J lost 15 bases, with 8 bases between them. CDR1 and CDR2 (germline): DFQATT, SNEGSKA (reference sequence). Here the CDR3 DNA reads TGCAGTGCTAGAGAACGGAGATTGTTTTTT. Its protein is CSARERRLFF.